This T cell receptor beta chain was profiled in a study of blood T cell repertoires in COVID-19. Across the study: The United States, Italy and Spain supplied acute and convalescent COVID-19 samples.

As originally analysed: Amplification from reference gene primers served as the basis for estimated nucleated cell counts. Assay: immunoSEQ multiplex PCR; the TCRdb copy retains only in-frame clones and omits some. That table is the source of V, J and clone size, and D and trimming were worked out from the DNA. This table has 70,000 or so clones, roughly 87% appearing once. The germline V gene has CDR1 ENHRY and CDR2 SYGVKD. The CDR3 extends over 14 amino acids. V lost 0 bases, J lost 8 bases, and 12 bases lay in between. The TCR was taken from a woman aged 80 or older with acute or convalescent COVID-19. V is TRBV10-3 and J is TRBJ2-3; a possible D gene is TRBD1 (6 bases). Sequenced input: peripheral blood. CDR3 in amino acids: CAISESGGSATQYF. The CDR3 DNA is TGTGCCATCAGTGAGTCAGGGGGATCGGCTACGCAGTATTTT.